The present TCR beta chain was sequenced within a study of graft-versus-host responses after intestinal transplantation (dated by TCRdb to the early 2020s). Describing the broader study: Recipients received multivisceral, liver-intestinal, or isolated intestinal transplants. All recipients received anti-thymocyte globulin induction followed by maintenance tacrolimus and steroids for roughly 3 years. After intestinal transplantation, graft-versus-host and host-versus-graft alloreactive T cell clones in the graft, circulation and bone marrow were tracked using bulk TCR-beta CDR3 sequencing. Alloreactive clones were identified by sequencing pre-transplant mixed lymphocyte reaction products and comparing these products with unstimulated pre-transplant donor and recipient T cells. The cohort enrolled about two dozen intestinal transplant recipients including one retransplant, and a few patients lacking pretransplant specimens were excluded. Donor T cell macrochimerism was defined as a peak of at least 4% donor T cells among recipient peripheral blood mononuclear cells. Rather than going through the commercial service, samples from three later patients were sequenced in-house on an Illumina MiSeq and processed with MiXCR.

The receptor library was made with the immunoSEQ multiplex PCR assay. In most patients, genomic DNA was isolated using the Qiagen DNeasy Blood and Tissue Kit and sent frozen to Adaptive Biotechnologies for TCR sequencing. For most patients, genomic DNA was subjected to high-throughput TCR-beta CDR3 sequencing by Adaptive Biotechnologies. The original methods were these. TCR sequencing data for approximately 17 patients were retrieved from Adaptive's ImmunoSEQ software; a few other patients were processed with MiXCR and VDJtools. To correct CD4 versus CD8 sorting errors, sequences present in both subsets at a frequency ratio below 5:1 were removed. CDR3 nucleotide sequences shared by donor and recipient were removed because the origin of these sequences could not be assigned. To count as alloreactive, a clone needed at least 2-fold expansion over unstimulated cells and a minimum CFSE-low frequency of 0.002% (template counts) or 0.001% (read counts). Clones detected in sequenced pre-transplant spleen, lymph node, or MLR CFSE-low populations of the donor or recipient were defined as mappable. Cumulative frequency of alloreactive clones was calculated as a percentage of all sequences weighted by copy number. The source is immuneACCESS, and TCRdb retained only in-frame sequences with V and J called. Part of the clones is not carried over; for the studies checked, unresolved V genes explain less than half of this, and the remainder is unexplained. That table is the source of V, J and clone size, and D and trimming were worked out from the DNA. The sample has 150,000 or so clones on record, 80% to 95% of them singletons. Around 0.19% of the sample goes to the ten largest clones.

Paper-wide results and their limitations: GvH clones were found in recipient bone marrow, and some of the GvH clones appeared earlier in ileal mucosa or blood, which is consistent with an intestinal mucosal origin. The relatively low number and heterogeneity of intestinal transplant patients limited the conclusions. In the allografts of patients with donor T cell macrochimerism, GvH to HvG T cell clonal ratios were high. Early after transplant, peak levels of circulating GvH clones were associated with declines in HvG clones.

The meaning of the sample's time point label: cells obtained before transplantation from donor or recipient. CD3+CD4+ and CD3+CD8+ populations were FACS-sorted from unstimulated pre-transplant donor and recipient cells taken from spleen or lymph nodes. Points on this clone: Its specific antigen is unknown. Nothing much larger sits one base from this clone, and base qualities are not available.

V loses 3 bases at its end and J loses 13 bases; junction bases beyond the gene matches: 3. There are 11 amino acids in the CDR3, from cysteine to phenylalanine inclusive. Only the CDR3 DNA stays, 33 bases, in frame from base 1. The germline V gene (reference sequence) gives CDR1 as DFQATT and CDR2 as SNEGSKA. The TCR comes from a human donor who received an intestinal transplant. Material: unstimulated CD4+ T cells sorted from spleen or lymph node cells, obtained before intestinal transplant. The V gene is TRBV20-1 and the J gene is TRBJ1-4, with 9 bases aligning to TRBD1. This receptor carries the CDR3 CSARDRGRLFF. The DNA reads as follows: TGCAGTGCTAGGGACAGGGGTAGACTGTTTTTT.